The present entry profiles one TCR beta chain with its context. Its antigen is currently unknown. Looked up from germline, CDR1 is MDHEN and CDR2 is SYDVKM. The CDR3 is made up of 16 amino acids. V lost 1 base and J lost 7; bases outside the gene matches: 7. The data were obtained in a study of T cell clones after liver transplantation. At the level of the study: In this trial, immunosuppression withdrawal was attempted within 2 years of liver transplant. A pre-transplant mixed lymphocyte reaction with TCRbeta sequencing defined graft-donor-reactive clones followed in post-transplant blood. Without induction therapy, subjects received standard immunosuppression until 12-24 months post-transplant. Regarding the study as a whole: The donor-reactive repertoire was only partly measurable in a couple of subjects, lacking donor cells.

The data were produced by immunoSEQ multiplex PCR, yet TCRdb's version contains in-frame clones alone and is incomplete. Among roughly 100,000 clones listed, about 86% were seen once. The V call is TRBV28, the J call TRBJ1-4; 9 bases are a match to TRBD1. The sequence was obtained from a human patient who received a liver transplant. Certain T cells may be donor cells from the graft. This specimen consisted of CD4+ T cells from blood, obtained approximately 4 years after liver transplant. The DNA of the CDR3 is TGTGCCAGCAGTTTATCCTTAGGGACAGGGACTGAAAAACTGTTTTTT. It specifies CASSLSLGTGTEKLFF.